This T cell receptor (beta chain) was sequenced during a study of regulatory T cells in long-lasting Graves disease. Germline-derived CDR1 and CDR2 are MDHEN and SYDVKM. CDR3 length: 16 residues. V lost 6 bases and J lost 2, with 19 bases in between. There are many counts of this clonotype. Combining iRepertoire HTBI primers with Arm-PCR of CDR3 regions, the authors built TCR beta libraries. TCRdb reprocessed the multiplex PCR reads with MiXCR, giving one entry per CDR3 protein. The table has roughly 500,000 distinct CDR3 sequences, roughly 12% seen once. Time point indicated: newly diagnosed GD, antithyroid drugs for less than 3 months. PBMCs provided the RNA from which the TCR library was made. The sample was also linked to a second study, of T cells in Graves' hyperthyroidism and ophthalmopathy. That publication notes: In the blood, most expanded thyroid clonotypes above 0.001 appeared as well. A model of 13 V-J features distinguished ophthalmopathy from stable hyperthyroidism.

The V gene is TRBV28, the J gene TRBJ1-2; D is unclear. Sample: peripheral blood mononuclear cells (PBMCs), taken at new diagnosis, from a patient treated with antithyroid drugs. This TCR came from a young man with Graves disease. CDR3 protein: CASRQTGWVGNYGYTF. In DNA form, the CDR3 reads TGTGCCAGCAGACAAACGGGGTGGGTCGGAAACTATGGCTACACCTTC.